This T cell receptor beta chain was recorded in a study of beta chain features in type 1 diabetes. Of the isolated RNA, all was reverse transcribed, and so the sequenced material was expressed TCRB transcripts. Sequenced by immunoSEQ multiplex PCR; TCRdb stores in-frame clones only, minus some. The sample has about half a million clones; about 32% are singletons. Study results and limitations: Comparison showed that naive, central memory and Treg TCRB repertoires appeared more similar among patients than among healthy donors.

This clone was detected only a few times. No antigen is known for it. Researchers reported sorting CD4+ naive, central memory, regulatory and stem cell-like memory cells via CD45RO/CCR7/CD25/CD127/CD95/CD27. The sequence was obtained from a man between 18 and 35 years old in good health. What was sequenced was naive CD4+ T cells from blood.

The CDR3 nucleotides read TGTGCCAGCAGCCCACCGGGAGTTCAGACCCAGTACTTC. Protein: CASSPPGVQTQYF. The genes are TRBV5-5 and TRBJ2-5; possible D gene TRBD2, 6 bases. Germline-derived CDR1 and CDR2 are SGHKS and YYEKEE (reference sequence). The CDR3 sequence is 13 residues long. The V end lost 4 bases, the J end lost 6 bases, and 13 bases lay between the germline ends.